This TCR beta chain was documented in a study of T-cell memory formation after mild COVID-19. Looking at the study overall: TCR clusters were mostly confined to one donor each.

TCRdb used MiXCR to reprocess the 5' RACE reads, holding one entry per CDR3 protein. In the table there are around 250,000 distinct CDR3 sequences, approximately 9% of which are singletons. The V and J ends lost 7 bases and 5 bases, in that order; junction bases with no gene match: 6. There are 14 residues in the CDR3. The germline CDR1 and CDR2 sequences are SEHNR and FQNEAQ (reference sequence). Study outcomes and limitations: Clones that shrank (day 15 to 85) were balanced CD4/CD8, whereas later expanders leaned CD4+. CD4+ contracting clones were found mainly in CM and EM, and CD8+ ones in EMRA. Pre-infection memory carried some responding clones, suggesting that cross-reactive memory joined.

The table lists this clonotype with a few counts. Its antigen remains unknown. The chain is built from TRBV7-9 and TRBJ2-3, with 10 bases lining up with TRBD1. The sequenced sample was PBMCs or a T cell subset sorted from them (not recorded which). This TCR was sampled from a man aged 18 to 30 who had mild COVID-19 (a few samples of this study predate the infection). Cell type and time point are not known. The CDR3 bases are TGTGCCAGCAACCGACAGGGGGCTGTAGATACGCAGTATTTT. It encodes CASNRQGAVDTQYF.